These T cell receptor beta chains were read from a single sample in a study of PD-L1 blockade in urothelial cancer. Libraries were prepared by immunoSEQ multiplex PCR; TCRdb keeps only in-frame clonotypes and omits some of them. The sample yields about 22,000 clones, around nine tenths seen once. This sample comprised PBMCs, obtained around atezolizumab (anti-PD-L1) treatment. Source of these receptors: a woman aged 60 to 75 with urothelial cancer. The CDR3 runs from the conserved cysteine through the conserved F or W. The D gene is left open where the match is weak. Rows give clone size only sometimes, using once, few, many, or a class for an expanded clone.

CASSQAPSSTDTQYF,TGTGCCAGCAGCCAAGCCCCCTCTAGCACAGATACGCAGTATTTT,.,TRBV6-5,.,15,TRBJ2-3
CASSQDEGLGQPQHF,TGCGCCAGCAGCCAAGACGAGGGTTTGGGGCAGCCCCAGCATTTT,once,TRBV4-3,.,15,TRBJ1-5
CASSLAHPPRNYGYTF,TGTGCCAGCAGCTTAGCGCACCCCCCACGGAACTATGGCTACACCTTC,.,TRBV7-6,.,16,TRBJ1-2
CASSISRGTGELFF,TGTGCCAGTAGTATAAGCCGGGGGACCGGGGAGCTGTTTTTT,.,TRBV19,.,14,TRBJ2-2
CASSQLAGGLETQYF,TGTGCCAGCAGTCAACTAGCGGGGGGGCTCGAGACCCAGTACTTC,few,TRBV2,TRBD2,15,TRBJ2-5
CASSLGLNQPQHF,TGTGCCAGTAGTTTAGGGCTCAATCAGCCCCAGCATTTT,.,TRBV19,.,13,TRBJ1-5
CASSYFIDTEAFF,TGTGCCAGCAGTTACTTTATTGACACTGAAGCTTTCTTT,.,TRBV6-6,.,13,TRBJ1-1
CASSRPGTGVNEQFF,TGTGCCAGCAGCCGACCCGGGACAGGGGTCAATGAGCAGTTCTTC,once,TRBV7-2,TRBD1,15,TRBJ2-1
CASRGWGESTDTQYF,TGTGCCAGCAGGGGGTGGGGGGAATCCACAGATACGCAGTATTTT,.,TRBV6-5,.,15,TRBJ2-3
CASSIEPTGLAKNIQYF,TGTGCCAGTAGTATAGAACCCACAGGGCTAGCCAAAAACATTCAGTACTTC,.,TRBV19,.,17,TRBJ2-4
CASKSQGAKNIQYF,TGTGCCAGTAAATCCCAGGGGGCCAAAAACATTCAGTACTTC,.,TRBV19,.,14,TRBJ2-4
CSVVGTGSSSAGETQYF,TGCAGCGTTGTAGGGACAGGGTCTTCATCGGCGGGAGAGACCCAGTACTTC,.,TRBV29-1,TRBD1,17,TRBJ2-5
CASSLTPGTYGYTF,TGTGCCAGCAGCTTAACACCGGGGACTTATGGCTACACCTTC,.,TRBV7-3,.,14,TRBJ1-2
CASSWQGSSGNTIYF,TGTGCCAGTAGTTGGCAGGGGAGCTCTGGAAACACCATATATTTT,once,TRBV19,.,15,TRBJ1-3
CASSFGLAGGWELFF,TGTGCCAGCAGCTTCGGACTAGCGGGGGGATGGGAGCTGTTTTTT,.,TRBV14,TRBD2,15,TRBJ2-2
CASRRAGPFYEQYF,TGTGCCAGCAGGCGAGCGGGACCTTTCTACGAGCAGTACTTC,once,TRBV6-5,TRBD2,14,TRBJ2-7
CSARGQGPQHF,TGCAGTGCCAGGGGGCAAGGGCCCCAGCATTTT,.,TRBV20-1,TRBD1,11,TRBJ1-5
CASSEVLTGEGGYTF,TGTGCCAGCAGTGAAGTACTGACAGGGGAAGGTGGCTACACCTTC,.,TRBV6-1,TRBD1,15,TRBJ1-2
CASSWRDRAGGYTF,TGTGCCAGCAGTTGGCGGGACAGGGCGGGGGGCTACACCTTC,once,TRBV2,TRBD1,14,TRBJ1-2
CASSRPCGVGYGYTF,TGTGCCAGCAGCAGGCCCTGCGGGGTTGGATATGGCTACACCTTC,.,TRBV21-1,.,15,TRBJ1-2
CASRRYWAHEQYF,TGTGCCAGCAGACGCTACTGGGCTCACGAGCAGTACTTC,once,TRBV6-5,.,13,TRBJ2-7
CASSQRERYEQYF,TGCGCCAGCAGTCAGCGGGAGAGGTACGAGCAGTACTTC,.,TRBV5-1,TRBD2,13,TRBJ2-7
CASSYGNTGTSYEQYF,TGTGCCAGCAGTTACGGGAACACAGGGACCTCCTACGAGCAGTACTTC,.,TRBV6-5,.,16,TRBJ2-7
CASSESTGRYTDTQYF,TGCGCCAGCAGTGAGTCGACGGGAAGGTACACAGATACGCAGTATTTT,.,TRBV10-1,.,16,TRBJ2-3
CASSREGTTNEKLFF,TGTGCCAGCAGCCGAGAGGGAACAACTAATGAAAAACTGTTTTTT,.,TRBV11-2,.,15,TRBJ1-4
CASSSRLAGVRAGELFF,TGTGCCAGCAGCTCAAGACTAGCGGGAGTTCGTGCCGGGGAGCTGTTTTTT,.,TRBV7-2,TRBD2,17,TRBJ2-2